The T cell receptor beta chain described here comes from a study of siplizumab effects on memory and regulatory T cells. Here immunoSEQ multiplex PCR was the method, and the copy in TCRdb shows in-frame clones only, minus some. The table shows about 91,000 clones, with around 95% occurring only once. With respect to this clone: As yet, its antigen is unknown.

Study-wide findings and caveats: Proliferating Tregs in siplizumab cultures were never verified as suppressive. Naive T cells were seemingly more diverse than memory cells, and major contributions to the alloresponse seemed to be made by them. Sequences below about 10^-5 frequency were poorly captured, limiting mapping of alloreactive clones.

Per germline, CDR1 SGHDT and CDR2 YYEEEE. The CDR3 is 15 residues long. Trimming took 4 bases from V and 1 from J, leaving 14 bases between them. The sequencing input was naive CD4+ T cells sorted from blood. The chain is built from TRBV5-6 and TRBJ1-2; D may be TRBD1 (6 bases). This TCR came from a human donor in good health. The CDR3 DNA reads as TGTGCCAGCAGCCGTAGGACAGACCTTAACTATGGCTACACCTTC. This sequence encodes CASSRRTDLNYGYTF. The variable domain in full, with the rest retrieved from reference TRBV5-6 and TRBJ1-2, is DAGVTQSPTHLIKTRGQQVTLRCSPKSGHDTVSWYQQALGQGPQFIFQYYEEEERQRGNFPDRFSGHQFPNYSSELNVNALLLGDSALYLCASSRRTDLNYGYTFGSGTRLTVV.